A selection of T cell receptor beta chains follows, all from one sample in a study of blood T cell repertoires in COVID-19. The table came from immunoSEQ multiplex PCR; TCRdb's copy has only in-frame clones and leaves some out. There are over 200,000 clones in the sample; 91% occur only once, and just over 2.5% lies in the top ten. Sample: peripheral blood. The receptors derive from a person between 18 and 30 years old with COVID-19, enrolled during active disease. Both conserved end residues are part of each CDR3. D genes are given only for firm matches. Expanded clones are given a class, and other clones once, few, many or no size at all.

V	D	size	J	DNA	CDR3
TRBV29-1	TRBD2	NA	TRBJ2-1	TGCAGCGTTGAACCAGGGTGGGGTTACCGGGAGGGCCACTACAATGAGCAGTTCTTC	CSVEPGWGYREGHYNEQFF
TRBV24-1	TRBD1	NA	TRBJ2-2	TGTGCCACCAGTGACCCGGGGACAGTAACCGGGGAGCTGTTTTTT	CATSDPGTVTGELFF
TRBV6-5	NA	NA	TRBJ1-6	TGTGCCTCCCACCCTGGGGGGAGGGGGTCACCCCTCCACTTT	CASHPGGRGSPLHF
TRBV9	TRBD2	NA	TRBJ2-1	TGTGCCAGCAGCCCACAACTAGCGGGAGAATGGTATGAGCAGTTCTTC	CASSPQLAGEWYEQFF
TRBV6-5	NA	NA	TRBJ2-3	TGTGCCAGCAGTTCCTCCAGACCGGCGGGGACAGATACGCAGTATTTT	CASSSSRPAGTDTQYF
TRBV5-1	NA	few	TRBJ1-6	TGCGCCAGCAGCTTGGCAGGGAACGGTTCACCCCTCCACTTT	CASSLAGNGSPLHF
TRBV19	NA	NA	TRBJ1-2	TGTGCCAGTAGTAACCCAGGGACTTCGGGCTATGGCTACACCTTC	CASSNPGTSGYGYTF
TRBV5-1	NA	NA	TRBJ2-7	TGCGCCAGCTCCCCTGGCGGGGTACTCGGAGACGAGCAGTACTTC	CASSPGGVLGDEQYF
TRBV6-5	TRBD1	NA	TRBJ1-5	TGTGCCAGCAGTCAGGGGGGTAGTAGCAATCAGCCCCAGCATTTT	CASSQGGSSNQPQHF
TRBV4-3	NA	NA	TRBJ2-7	TGCGCCAGCAGACGTGCGTTCCAGGTGGGCTCCTACGAGCAGTACTTC	CASRRAFQVGSYEQYF
TRBV18	NA	few	TRBJ1-1	TGTGCCAGCTCACCAGCCAGGGTCTCGAACACTGAAGCTTTCTTT	CASSPARVSNTEAFF
TRBV11-2	TRBD2	NA	TRBJ2-3	TGTGCCAGCTTAGCGGGAGGGTCAGATACGCAGTATTTT	CASLAGGSDTQYF
TRBV3-1/TRBV3-2	NA	NA	TRBJ1-2	TGTGCCAGCAGCCAAGACCGGGGGGCGAGCTATGGCTACACCTTC	CASSQDRGASYGYTF
TRBV5-1	NA	NA	TRBJ1-5	TGCGCCAGCAGCTTGGGGGGAGGGTATAGCAATCAGCCCCAGCATTTT	CASSLGGGYSNQPQHF
TRBV4-2	TRBD2	NA	TRBJ2-7	TGTGCCAGCAGCCAAGAACTAGCGGGAGGGCTAGGCTCCTACGAGCAGTACTTC	CASSQELAGGLGSYEQYF
TRBV27	NA	NA	TRBJ1-5	TGTGCCAGCTCTTCCTCGACAGGACCAAGCAATCAGCCCCAGCATTTT	CASSSSTGPSNQPQHF
TRBV7-9	TRBD1	NA	TRBJ1-4	TGTGCCAGCAGCTTAGGGACAGGGGTGTTTGAAAAACTGTTTTTT	CASSLGTGVFEKLFF
TRBV2	NA	NA	TRBJ1-5	TGTGCCAGCAGTAGGGGGAAGGAGCCCCAGCATTTT	CASSRGKEPQHF
TRBV7-3	NA	NA	TRBJ1-5	TGTGCCAGCAGCTCATCTTGGGGAGAGCCCCAGCATTTT	CASSSSWGEPQHF
TRBV30	TRBD1	NA	TRBJ2-3	TGTGCCTGGAGTAGCCTCCTGACAGGGGTCAGCACAGATACGCAGTATTTT	CAWSSLLTGVSTDTQYF
TRBV6-5	TRBD1	NA	TRBJ2-2	TGTGCCAGCTTCCCCGGGACAGCGAACACCGGGGAGCTGTTTTTT	CASFPGTANTGELFF
TRBV7-8	NA	NA	TRBJ2-1	TGTGCCAGCTCGACGGGAGTGGGTGAGCAGTTCTTC	CASSTGVGEQFF
TRBV5-1	TRBD1	NA	TRBJ2-1	TGCGCCAGCAGCTTAGGGGACAGCAACAATGAGCAGTTCTTC	CASSLGDSNNEQFF
TRBV7-9	TRBD2	NA	TRBJ2-1	TGTGCCAGCAGCTTGACTAGCGGGAGATCAGTCAATGAGCAGTTCTTC	CASSLTSGRSVNEQFF
TRBV6-5	NA	NA	TRBJ1-5	TGTGCCAGCAGTCACGGGGGAAATCAGCCCCAGCATTTT	CASSHGGNQPQHF